Listed here are 16 T cell receptor beta chains from one sample, sequenced in a study of shared clonotypes between healthy human individuals. Clones were read by immunoSEQ multiplex PCR, and TCRdb kept only the in-frame ones, dropping some. The data hold around 330,000 clones, with around two thirds observed a single time. Sequenced sample: memory CD4+ T cells sorted from blood. Subset described: CD45RA-negative fraction. The receptors come from a man aged 30 to 39 in good health.

The gene calls are TRBV29-1 and TRBJ2-7; D might be TRBD1 or TRBD2, each matching 6 bases. The V end lost 4 bases, the J end lost 2 bases, and 15 bases lay between the germline ends. The CDR3 is 14 residues long. Germline V gives CDR1 SQVTM, CDR2 ANQGSEA. CDR3 residues: CSVGWGARAYEQYF. Here the CDR3 DNA reads TGCAGCGTTGGTTGGGGGGCGCGGGCCTACGAGCAGTACTTC.

The chain joins TRBV4-3 to TRBJ2-1; D call uncertain. Trimming shortened V by 0 bases and J by 6 bases, and 6 bases separated the two germline ends. CDR1 LGHNA and CDR2 YSLEER come from the germline V gene. There are 13 residues in the CDR3. The CDR3 reads CASSQESSNEQFF. The CDR3 DNA follows: TGCGCCAGCAGCCAAGAGTCGAGCAATGAGCAGTTCTTC.

The table lists this clone with many counts. The chain combines TRBV7-2 with TRBJ2-1; D might be TRBD2 (5 bases). CDR1 and CDR2 from the germline V gene are SGHTA and FQGNSA. V was pared by 2 bases and J by 12 bases, with 8 bases between. The CDR3 totals 11 residues. CDR3 DNA sequence: TGTGCCAGCAGCTTAACGGAGGTGCAGTTCTTC. Amino acids: CASSLTEVQFF.

This chain uses TRBV2 with TRBJ1-1; D remains ambiguous. CDR3 length: 14 amino acids. The V gene's germline CDR1 is SNHLY and CDR2 FYNNEI. V lost 8 bases and J lost 1, with 14 bases in between. The CDR3 nucleotides read TGTGCCAGCGCCTTTGGCAGGACGAACACTGAAGCTTTCTTT. Translated: CASAFGRTNTEAFF.

The chain has TRBV19 and TRBJ2-4; TRBD2 might be the D (6 bases). Looked up from germline, CDR1 is LNHDA and CDR2 is SQIVND (reference sequence). The CDR3 runs 14 residues. V was cut by 3 bases and J by 7 bases, with 13 bases left in between. The CDR3: CASSILTRENIQYF. CDR3 nucleotide sequence: TGTGCCAGTAGTATCCTGACTAGGGAGAACATTCAGTACTTC.

This CDR3 reads CASSFGLAGGRTGELFF. As DNA, the CDR3 is TGTGCCAGCAGCTTCGGACTAGCGGGAGGGAGGACCGGGGAGCTGTTTTTT. The genes are TRBV7-6 and TRBJ2-2; 15 nucleotides match TRBD2. The germline CDR1 and CDR2 sequences are SGHVS and FNYEAQ. V dropped 3 bases and J dropped 5; count of bases not matched to a gene: 4. The CDR3 is 17 residues long. The variable domain in full, completed from reference TRBV7-6 and TRBJ2-2, reads GAGVSQSPRYKVTKRGQDVALRCDPISGHVSLYWYRQALGQGPEFLTYFNYEAQQDKSGLPNDRFSAERPEGSISTLTIQRTEQRDSAMYRCASSFGLAGGRTGELFFGEGSRLTVL.

The CDR3 coding sequence is TGTGCCTCCAAAGTCGGACAGGGGCCCAATCAGCCCCAGCATTTT. Its protein product is CASKVGQGPNQPQHF. The V gene is TRBV27, the J gene TRBJ1-5; 9 bases fit TRBD1. Germline V gene sequence: CDR1 MNHEY, CDR2 SMNVEV (reference sequence). The CDR3 loop spans 15 amino acids. Trimming cost V 11 bases and J 3 bases; bases outside gene matches: 11.

The V and J genes are TRBV5-1 and TRBJ2-7; D might be TRBD2 (5 bases). Trimming stripped 0 bases from V and 7 bases from J, with 20 bases between. This CDR3 has 16 amino acids. Per germline, CDR1 SGHRS and CDR2 YFSETQ. CDR3: CASSLDFGVSRREQYF. As DNA, the CDR3 is TGCGCCAGCAGCTTGGATTTCGGGGTCAGCCGGCGAGAGCAGTACTTC.

In this sample, this clone turned up a few times. This chain connects TRBV2 to TRBJ2-7; 9 positions agree with TRBD1. Germline CDR1 SNHLY, CDR2 FYNNEI. The V gene end was trimmed by 10 bases and the J gene end by 2 bases; junction bases not matched to a gene: 9. CDR3 length equals 14 residues. The chain's CDR3 is CATNPTGGPYEQYF. CDR3 sequence (DNA): TGTGCCACCAATCCGACAGGGGGGCCCTACGAGCAGTACTTC. Filled out from reference TRBV2 and TRBJ2-7, the complete variable domain reads EPEVTQTPSHQVTQMGQEVILRCVPISNHLYFYWYRQILGQKVEFLVSFYNNEISEKSEIFDDQFSVERPDGSNFTLKIRSTKLEDSAMYFCATNPTGGPYEQYFGPGTRLTVT.

The CDR3 sequence: CASSEGGSEQYF. The CDR3 DNA reads TGTGCCAGCAGTGAAGGCGGGAGCGAGCAGTACTTC. The V call is TRBV2, the J call TRBJ2-7; 7 nucleotides match TRBD2. Trimming took 1 base from V and 6 from J; bases not matched to a gene: 0. The CDR3 runs to 12 residues. The germline gives CDR1 SNHLY, CDR2 FYNNEI.

The gene calls are TRBV5-1 and TRBJ2-2; no definite D call. Germline CDR1 and CDR2: SGHRS and YFSETQ. V was trimmed by 0 bases and J by 10 bases, leaving 10 bases between them. The CDR3 length is 13 residues. The CDR3 nucleotides read TGCGCCAGCAGCTTGGCCGGTACCTTGGAGCTGTTTTTT. As protein: CASSLAGTLELFF.

This chain joins TRBV30 and TRBJ1-1; D gene uncertain. CDR1 and CDR2 from the germline V gene are GTSNPN and SVGIG (reference sequence). Trimming removed 4 bases from V and 1 base from J, with 10 bases in between. The CDR3 is made up of 13 amino acids. The CDR3 DNA reads TGTGCCTGGACAGGTTTATCGAACACTGAAGCTTTCTTT. It encodes CAWTGLSNTEAFF.

The genes are TRBV5-6 and TRBJ1-5; D is undetermined. The germline CDR1 and CDR2 sequences are SGHDT and YYEEEE. This CDR3 region has 15 residues. Between the trimmed V and J ends, which lost 4 bases and 1 base, there was a span of 12 bases. The CDR3 loop reads CASSTVRVSNQPQHF. CDR3 in DNA: TGTGCCAGCAGCACCGTGAGGGTGAGCAATCAGCCCCAGCATTTT.

The chain carries TRBV5-8 and TRBJ2-3; D perhaps matches TRBD2 (5 bases). The V end lost 4 bases, the J end lost 5 bases, and 17 bases lay between the germline ends. The germline CDR1 and CDR2 sequences are SGHTS and YDEGEE. This CDR3 spans 15 amino acids. The CDR3 nucleotides read TGTGCCAGCAGCCCTCTAACGGGGTCCATAGATACGCAGTATTTT. Residues: CASSPLTGSIDTQYF.

This chain connects TRBV28 to TRBJ1-5; the D is unclear. Trimming pared 3 bases from V and 7 bases from J, leaving 7 bases between. The CDR3 covers 12 residues. CDR1 is MDHEN and CDR2 is SYDVKM in the germline V gene. The CDR3 DNA reads TGTGCCAGCAGTTTCGTTCTCCAGCCCCAGCATTTT. Its translation: CASSFVLQPQHF.

The chain has TRBV4-2 and TRBJ2-7; D call uncertain. CDR1 and CDR2 from the germline V gene are LGHNA and YNFKEQ. V was pared by 3 bases and J by 5 bases, with 14 bases between. The CDR3 has 14 residues. CDR3 in amino acids: CASSQLEVSDEQYF. The CDR3 DNA follows: TGTGCCAGCAGCCAGCTAGAGGTTTCGGACGAGCAGTACTTC.